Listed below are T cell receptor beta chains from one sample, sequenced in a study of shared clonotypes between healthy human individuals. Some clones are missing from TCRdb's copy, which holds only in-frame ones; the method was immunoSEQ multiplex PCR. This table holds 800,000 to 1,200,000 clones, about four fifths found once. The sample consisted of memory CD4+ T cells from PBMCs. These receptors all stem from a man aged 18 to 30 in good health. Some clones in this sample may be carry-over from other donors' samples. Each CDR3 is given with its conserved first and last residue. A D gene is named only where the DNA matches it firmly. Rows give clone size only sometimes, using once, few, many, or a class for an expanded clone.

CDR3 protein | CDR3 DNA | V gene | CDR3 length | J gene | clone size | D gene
CASNSVPSHEQYF | TGCGCCAGCAACTCTGTACCCTCGCACGAGCAGTACTTC | TRBV5-1 | 13 | TRBJ2-7 | - | -
CASSLRSGADSLGKETQYF | TGCGCCAGCAGCTTAAGGTCAGGTGCAGACAGTCTAGGCAAAGAGACCCAGTACTTC | TRBV5-1 | 19 | TRBJ2-5 | - | -
CASSLRGTRGAEQYF | TGTGCCAGCAGCTTGCGCGGGACTAGAGGAGCCGAGCAGTACTTC | TRBV5-8 | 15 | TRBJ2-7 | few | TRBD2
CSVTSGRGTYEQYF | TGCAGCGTTACGAGCGGGAGAGGAACCTACGAGCAGTACTTC | TRBV29-1 | 14 | TRBJ2-7 | - | TRBD2
CASSPNRANEKLFF | TGTGCCAGCAGTCCAAACAGGGCTAATGAAAAACTGTTTTTT | TRBV28 | 14 | TRBJ1-4 | - | -
CAWSTGDGNYGYTF | TGTGCCTGGAGTACGGGAGATGGGAACTATGGCTACACCTTC | TRBV30 | 14 | TRBJ1-2 | many | -
CASSPGTGTEQYF | TGCGCCAGTAGTCCCGGGACAGGGACCGAGCAGTACTTC | TRBV5-1 | 13 | TRBJ2-7 | - | TRBD1
CASSRYRAEQFF | TGTGCCAGCAGCCGTTACAGAGCGGAGCAGTTCTTC | TRBV5-8 | 12 | TRBJ2-1 | - | -
CAWSFDSNQPQHF | TGTGCCTGGAGTTTTGACAGCAATCAGCCCCAGCATTTT | TRBV30 | 13 | TRBJ1-5 | once | -
CAWRTTRTPSTGELFF | TGTGCCTGGAGAACTACTAGGACCCCGAGCACCGGGGAGCTGTTTTTT | TRBV30 | 16 | TRBJ2-2 | - | -
CASSSFQGTTEAFF | TGTGCCAGCAGCTCGTTCCAGGGAACCACTGAAGCTTTCTTT | TRBV28 | 14 | TRBJ1-1 | - | -
CAISESGGAQPQHF | TGTGCCATCAGTGAGTCGGGGGGTGCTCAGCCCCAGCATTTT | TRBV10-3 | 14 | TRBJ1-5 | - | -
CAWSVAGTNSPLHF | TGTGCCTGGAGTGTCGCTGGAACGAATTCACCCCTCCACTTT | TRBV30 | 14 | TRBJ1-6 | - | -
CASTERGGRLLEQFF | TGTGCCAGCACCGAACGGGGCGGGAGACTCCTTGAGCAGTTCTTC | TRBV28 | 15 | TRBJ2-1 | - | TRBD2
CSASNYNEQFF | TGCAGTGCTTCAAACTACAATGAGCAGTTCTTC | TRBV20-1 | 11 | TRBJ2-1 | - | -
CASSVTSGWGNEQFF | TGTGCCAGCAGCGTAACTAGCGGGTGGGGCAATGAGCAGTTCTTC | TRBV9 | 15 | TRBJ2-1 | - | TRBD2
CASSKNVDREVGSLYEQFF | TGTGCCAGCAGCAAAAATGTGGACAGGGAGGTCGGGAGCTTGTATGAGCAGTTCTTC | TRBV21-1 | 19 | TRBJ2-1 | few | -